The rows below give T cell receptor beta chains drawn from one sample of a study of metastatic and nonmetastatic thyroid tumors. TCRdb reanalyzed the PCR reads via MiXCR. The repertoire includes around 25,000 clones, approximately 24% of them detected once, and roughly 18% sits in the top ten. The sample consisted of blood. The receptor source for this set is a male donor with papillary thyroid cancer or a benign thyroid nodule (not recorded which). Some clones in this sample may be carry-over from other donors' samples. CDR3s include the opening cysteine and the closing phenylalanine or tryptophan. A D gene is named only where the DNA matches it firmly. Clone size is not always given. Where it is, it says once, few, many or a class for expanded clones.

-,TRBJ2-7,-,TRBV29-1,TGCAGGGGACGGGGCTCCTACTACGAGCAATACTTC,CRGRGSYYEQYF
many,TRBJ2-2,-,TRBV18,TGTGCCAGCTCACCAGCGACAAACACCGGGGAGCTGTTTTTT,CASSPATNTGELFF
many,TRBJ2-2,-,TRBV7-2,TGTGCCAGCAGCTACGGGAACTTCGGGGAGCTGTTTTTT,CASSYGNFGELFF
many,TRBJ2-1,TRBD2,TRBV6-2/TRBV6-3,TGTGCCAGCAGACCGGGGACTAGCGACCGGGATGAGCAGTTCTTC,CASRPGTSDRDEQFF
-,TRBJ2-7,-,TRBV6-2/TRBV6-3,TGTGCCAGCAGCCGATATACTACCCTAAGCTCCTACGAGCAGTACTTC,CASSRYTTLSSYEQYF
many,TRBJ2-5,-,TRBV18,TGTGCCAGCTCACCACCGGGCCGGACTGAGACCCAGTACTTC,CASSPPGRTETQYF
-,TRBJ2-7,TRBD1,TRBV19,TGTACCAGTAGTGCCCCTGGGACAGCGTACGAGCAGTACTTC,CTSSAPGTAYEQYF
many,TRBJ2-3,-,TRBV6-2/TRBV6-3,TGTGCCATCACTTCCTTGTTGGGGGCAGATACGCAGTATTTT,CAITSLLGADTQYF
-,TRBJ2-1,TRBD1,TRBV5-1,TGCGCCAGCATCAGATCTGGACAGGTCCGAGGCAATGAGCAGTTCTTC,CASIRSGQVRGNEQFF
-,TRBJ2-2,-,TRBV9,TGTGCCAGTAGCATAGGCGGGATCTCAGGGGAGCTGTTTTTT,CASSIGGISGELFF
many,TRBJ2-3,-,TRBV12-3/TRBV12-4,TGTGCCAGCAGGCCTACAGGGTCAGGTACGCAGTATTTT,CASRPTGSGTQYF